This T cell receptor beta chain was recovered during a study of OX40 agonist ivuxolimab in advanced cancers. Background on the study: Three patients, one with hepatocellular carcinoma and two with cutaneous melanoma, responded partially.

Germline V CDR1 and CDR2: MNHEY, SMNVEV (reference sequence). The V gene lost 3 bases and the J gene lost 7 bases, with 7 bases spanning the gap. The CDR3 contains 13 residues. Assay: immunoSEQ multiplex PCR; the TCRdb copy retains only in-frame clones and omits some. Of about 110,000 clones in the sample, under 95% are singletons; the top ten hold approximately 0.63%. Sequencing was performed on CD4+ or CD8+ T cells sorted from blood, taken in a trial of the OX40 agonist ivuxolimab. This chain joins TRBV27 and TRBJ1-6; no clear D. This sequence originates from an adult with an advanced solid tumor such as melanoma, head and neck, liver or kidney cancer. For the CDR3, the DNA is TGTGCCAGCAGTTTCTTTTTAAATTCACCCCTCCACTTT. Protein: CASSFFLNSPLHF.